Below, one T cell receptor (beta chain) is given with its context. Its antigen remains unidentified. This record belongs to a study of shared clonotypes between healthy human individuals. In the study overall: Each donor had three CD4 naive, three CD4 memory, two CD8 naive and one CD8 memory plate. Whole-study findings and limits: Represented diversity, genetic and exposure-history alike, was limited by few donors. Rarefaction showed that sequencing of sorted subsets was incomplete (despite large depth). The study generally estimated greater richness for naive than memory subsets.

Data came from immunoSEQ multiplex PCR; TCRdb stores just in-frame clones and leaves some out. Of roughly 1,600,000 clones listed, around 98.5% are singletons. V lost 0 bases to trimming and J lost 6 bases; unmatched junction nucleotides: 5. The V gene's germline CDR1 is MNHEY and CDR2 SVGAGI. The CDR3 consists of 14 residues. The chain combines TRBV6-5 with TRBJ2-7; 7 bases map to TRBD2. Sequencing was performed on naive CD4+ T cells sorted from blood. The subset denotes: CD45RA+ positively selected. The TCR comes from a man aged 25-40 years in good health. The CDR3 nucleotides read TGTGCCAGCAGTTACTCGATGGGAGGGCGCGAGCAGTACTTC. Encoded protein: CASSYSMGGREQYF.